The 28 T cell receptor beta chains in this list originate from one sample, sequenced in a study of cytomegalovirus exposure and HLA in healthy donors (dated by TCRdb to between 2016 and 2019). Libraries were built with the immunoSEQ multiplex PCR assay. For the multiplex PCR, a mixture combining 60 forward primers for TCR Vbeta segments and 13 reverse primers for TCR Jbeta segments was used. Drawn from immuneACCESS, this table holds only the in-frame rearrangements with V and J called that TCRdb kept. Clones are partly lost; checked studies trace under half to an unresolved V gene and leave the rest unexplained. In this sample the table shows roughly 60,000 clones, approximately 70% of which occur a single time. The ten largest make up roughly a fifth of the sample. Sequencing used PBMCs. Receptors were obtained from a woman aged 60-70 years in good health and CMV-seropositive.

This clone qualifies as medium-sized. Additional DNA sequences in this sample encode the identical CDR3. For the CDR3, the DNA is TGTGCCAGCAGCCCGTCGACGGGGACTGAAGCTTTCTTT. Protein sequence: CASSPSTGTEAFF. The chain employs TRBV5-6 and TRBJ1-1; D remains unclear. Trimming removed 4 bases from V and 5 bases from J, with 12 bases in between. This CDR3 has 13 residues. From germline, CDR1 is SGHDT and CDR2 YYEEEE.

V usage is TRBV10-1 and J usage is TRBJ2-1, with D possibly TRBD2 on 7 matching bases. Germline V gene lookup returns CDR1 WNHNN and CDR2 SYGVQD (reference sequence). The CDR3 has 11 amino acids. The V and J ends lost 6 bases and 15 bases respectively, with 15 bases between them. CDR3 nucleotide sequence: TGCGCCAGCAGAAAACAGGGACTAATGTTCTTC. Translation gives CASRKQGLMFF.

This clone was counted between two and nine times. The chain couples TRBV5-6 to TRBJ2-2, with 14 nucleotides matching TRBD2. Germline V gene data show CDR1 as SGHDT and CDR2 as YYEEEE. V shed 1 base and J 6 bases; nucleotides not matched to a gene: 2. The CDR3 length is 16 residues. CDR3 in DNA: TGTGCCAGCAGCTTGTGGGGACTAGCGGGGGCCGGGGAGCTGTTTTTT. Translating gives CASSLWGLAGAGELFF.

The V gene is TRBV11-2, the J gene TRBJ1-5, with TRBD1 identical over 8 bases. Germline loops: CDR1 SGHAT, CDR2 FQNNGV. CDR3 length equals 16 residues. The V and J ends lost 5 bases and 2 bases, in that order; junction bases with no gene match: 8. Written as DNA, the CDR3 is TGTGCCAGCAGCCCCAGGGGGCCCGATGGCAATCAGCCCCAGCATTTT. It codes for CASSPRGPDGNQPQHF. Full variable domain (remainder filled in from reference TRBV11-2 and TRBJ1-5): EAGVAQSPRYKIIEKRQSVAFWCNPISGHATLYWYQQILGQGPKLLIQFQNNGVVDDSQLPKDRFSAERLKGVDSTLKIQPAKLEDSAVYLCASSPRGPDGNQPQHFGDGTRLSIL.

This chain connects TRBV7-6 to TRBJ2-3, with 9 bases lining up with TRBD1. There are 15 residues in the CDR3. With V trimmed by 2 bases and J by 1 base, 1 base remained unmatched. CDR1 and CDR2 from the germline V gene are SGHVS and FNYEAQ. DNA of the CDR3: TGTGCCAGCAGCTTAAGGACAGGGGGCACAGATACGCAGTATTTT. Translating gives CASSLRTGGTDTQYF.

The chain uses TRBV7-2 and TRBJ2-7; 9 bases are a match to TRBD1. Germline-derived CDR1 and CDR2 are SGHTA and FQGNSA. The trim removed 0 bases at V and 3 bases at J, leaving 3 bases unmatched. The CDR3 is 15 amino acids. The CDR3 is CASSLAGTGIYEQYF. CDR3 in DNA: TGTGCCAGCAGCTTAGCCGGGACAGGGATCTACGAGCAGTACTTC.

Regarding this clone: Distinct nucleotide sequences in the sample also encode this CDR3. The rearrangement joins TRBV19 to TRBJ2-7, with D possibly matching TRBD1 (5 bases). V was cut by 4 bases and J by 4 bases, with 11 bases left in between. The CDR3 loop spans 13 amino acids. The germline V gene encodes CDR1 LNHDA and CDR2 SQIVND (reference sequence). CDR3: CASSTDSSYEQYF. The CDR3 DNA sequence: TGTGCCAGTAGTACTGACAGCTCTTACGAGCAGTACTTC.

V gene TRBV25-1 combines with J gene TRBJ1-4; 7 bases map to TRBD1. Trimming cost V 1 base and J 4 bases; bases outside gene matches: 12. Per the germline V gene, CDR1 is MGHDK and CDR2 is SYGVNS. This CDR3 region has 18 residues. The CDR3 region has the DNA TGTGCCAGCAGTGAATTAGGCAGGGGGGACTCCGATAATGAAAAACTGTTTTTT. Translating gives CASSELGRGDSDNEKLFF.

The chain has TRBV4-3 and TRBJ1-1, with D hard to call. Germline V lookup: CDR1 LGHNA, CDR2 YSLEER. This CDR3 is built from 14 residues. Between the trimmed V and J ends, which lost 0 bases and 1 base, there was a span of 6 bases. This CDR3 is CASSQDTGNTEAFF. The CDR3 region has the DNA TGCGCCAGCAGCCAAGATACGGGGAACACTGAAGCTTTCTTT.

The J gene is TRBJ1-1, the V gene TRBV5-1; 8 bases map to TRBD1. The CDR3 runs to 14 residues. The trim removed 0 bases at V and 5 bases at J, leaving 3 bases unmatched. Per germline, CDR1 SGHRS and CDR2 YFSETQ. The CDR3 DNA is TGCGCCAGCAGCTTGGTAACAGGGGGTACTGAAGCTTTCTTT. It translates to CASSLVTGGTEAFF.

The rearrangement joins TRBV5-1 to TRBJ1-2, with D uncertain. This CDR3 contains 14 residues. Trimming removed 4 bases from V and 4 bases from J, with 14 bases in between. Germline lookup yields CDR1 SGHRS and CDR2 YFSETQ. The CDR3 DNA reads as TGCGCCAGCAGCCCAACCGGGGATGGCTATGGCTACACCTTC. As protein: CASSPTGDGYGYTF.

This clone occurred a few times. This chain joins TRBV7-2 and TRBJ1-2; 10 bases are a match to TRBD1. V trimming: 4 bases; J trimming: 6 bases; junction bases outside the gene matches: 5. This CDR3 region has 14 residues. The germline V gene has CDR1 SGHTA and CDR2 FQGNSA. CDR3 region: CASSYVGTGDGYTF. CDR3 bases: TGTGCCAGCAGCTATGTGGGGACAGGGGATGGCTACACCTTC.

In its sample, this clone was seen once. The chain carries TRBV5-1 and TRBJ1-1; maybe TRBD1 (6 bases). Germline V gives CDR1 SGHRS, CDR2 YFSETQ. The CDR3 length is 14 residues. The V end lost 3 bases, the J end lost 2 bases, and 11 bases lay between the germline ends. The CDR3, as DNA: TGCGCCAGCAGCTCCGGACAGAGAAACACTGAAGCTTTCTTT. Its translation is CASSSGQRNTEAFF.

The chain employs TRBV27 and TRBJ1-2; 9 bases match TRBD1. The CDR3 extends over 19 amino acids. The V and J ends lost 4 bases and 4 bases, in that order; junction bases with no gene match: 19. Germline V gives CDR1 MNHEY, CDR2 SMNVEV (reference sequence). The CDR3 reads CASSSTLDRGFFSSYGYTF. CDR3 sequence (DNA): TGTGCCAGCAGTTCAACCCTGGACAGGGGTTTCTTCAGTAGCTATGGCTACACCTTC.

In its sample, this clone was seen a few times. The chain joins TRBV9 to TRBJ1-4; 9 bases fit TRBD1. After removal of 5 bases from V and 5 bases from J, the junction contained 7 bases not matched to a gene. This CDR3 has 15 amino acids. Germline values: CDR1 SGDLS, CDR2 YYNGEE. The CDR3 DNA reads TGTGCCAGCAGTGGGGGGGACAGGGCGAATGAAAAACTGTTTTTT. Amino acids: CASSGGDRANEKLFF.

The chain recombines TRBV14 with TRBJ2-5, with D uncertain. The CDR3 covers 14 residues. In germline, CDR1 is SGHDN, CDR2 FVKESK. V was shortened by 2 bases and J by 5 bases, with 12 bases between the two germline ends. Here the CDR3 DNA reads TGTGCCAGCAGCCAAACGTACTCCGGGGAGACCCAGTACTTC. It codes for CASSQTYSGETQYF.

The chain has TRBV2 and TRBJ2-2; TRBD1 matches 10 bases. This CDR3 is built from 14 residues. From germline, CDR1 is SNHLY and CDR2 FYNNEI. With 9 bases clipped from V and 3 bases from J, the junction kept 4 bases outside the gene matches. CDR3 loop: CASLGTGDTGELFF. For the CDR3, the DNA is TGTGCCAGTCTCGGGACAGGGGACACCGGGGAGCTGTTTTTT.

The chain uses TRBV4-2 and TRBJ1-1; 9 bases fit TRBD1. V was clipped by 6 bases and J by 0 bases; unmatched bases: 8. Germline-derived CDR1 and CDR2 are LGHNA and YNFKEQ. This CDR3 spans 16 amino acids. CDR3 DNA sequence: TGTGCCAGCAGTTCCGGACAGGGGATCATGAACACTGAAGCTTTCTTT. Translated: CASSSGQGIMNTEAFF.

The gene calls are TRBV18 and TRBJ1-1; D unresolved. This CDR3 comprises 13 residues. Germline V CDR1 and CDR2: KGHSH, LQKENI. Trimming shortened V by 4 bases and J by 3 bases, and 9 bases separated the two germline ends. The CDR3 DNA follows: TGTGCCAGCTCACGAGGCGGGGACACTGAAGCTTTCTTT. This codes for CASSRGGDTEAFF.

The CDR3 DNA reads TGTGCCAGCAGTAGCGGGATGACGTTTTCGGCCCAGCATTTT. As protein: CASSSGMTFSAQHF. The chain couples TRBV6-6 to TRBJ1-5, with D hard to call. The length of the CDR3 is 14 residues. Germline CDR1 and CDR2: MNHNY and SVGAGI (reference sequence). V shed 5 bases and J shed 11 bases, with 19 bases lying between them.

The gene calls are TRBV7-2 and TRBJ1-2, with TRBD1 matching 9 bases. Per the germline V gene, CDR1 is SGHTA and CDR2 is FQGNSA. V shed 7 bases and J 1 base; nucleotides not matched to a gene: 4. The CDR3 runs 14 residues. The CDR3 protein is CASNDRGDNYGYTF. The DNA of the CDR3 is TGTGCCAGCAACGACAGGGGGGATAACTATGGCTACACCTTC.

The chain carries TRBV19 and TRBJ2-3; 7 bases align to TRBD1. Germline values: CDR1 LNHDA, CDR2 SQIVND (reference sequence). The CDR3 sequence is 16 residues long. J was trimmed by 0 bases and V by 3 bases; bases with no gene match: 6. The CDR3 bases are TGTGCCAGTAGTATCTCTAGGACAGGTAGCACAGATACGCAGTATTTT. Its translation: CASSISRTGSTDTQYF.

This clone has a handful of counts. V usage is TRBV6-1 and J usage is TRBJ2-7, with D possibly being TRBD1 (5 bases). Between the trimmed V and J ends, which lost 3 bases and 6 bases, there was a span of 12 bases. Germline CDR1 MNHNS, CDR2 SASEGT. The CDR3 spans 13 residues. Written as DNA, the CDR3 is TGTGCCAGCAGTGACTTGATGCAGGGCGAGCAGTACTTC. This encodes CASSDLMQGEQYF.

The CDR3 DNA sequence: TGTGCCAGCAGCTTATCAACAGGCATCTATGGCTACACCTTC. Protein sequence: CASSLSTGIYGYTF. The J gene is TRBJ1-2, the V gene TRBV11-2; tentative D call: TRBD1 (5 bases). Germline V gene lookup returns CDR1 SGHAT and CDR2 FQNNGV. The CDR3 covers 14 residues. Trimming left V 2 bases short and J 4 bases short, with 11 bases between.

This chain links TRBV7-2 with TRBJ2-3, with 9 nucleotides matching TRBD1. V was clipped by 2 bases and J by 5 bases; unmatched bases: 8. This CDR3 contains 16 residues. The germline CDR1 and CDR2 sequences are SGHTA and FQGNSA. CDR3 nucleotide sequence: TGTGCCAGCAGCTTATCCGGGACAGGGTCCGGAGATACGCAGTATTTT. This translates into CASSLSGTGSGDTQYF. Full variable domain (rest looked up from reference TRBV7-2 and TRBJ2-3): GAGVSQSPSNKVTEKGKDVELRCDPISGHTALYWYRQSLGQGLEFLIYFQGNSAPDKSGLPSDRFSAERTGGSVSTLTIQRTQQEDSAVYLCASSLSGTGSGDTQYFGPGTRLTVL.

This clone was picked up a small number of times. The chain joins TRBV5-1 to TRBJ1-1; the match to TRBD1 covers 8 bases. Germline V gives CDR1 SGHRS, CDR2 YFSETQ. CDR3 size: 15 residues. Trimming at V came to 4 bases and at J to 1 base, leaving 6 bases not matched to a gene. CDR3: CASSAGQAGNTEAFF. The CDR3 nucleotides read TGCGCCAGCAGCGCGGGACAGGCTGGGAACACTGAAGCTTTCTTT.

This clone appeared a single time. In DNA form, the CDR3 reads TGTGCCAGCAGCTTATATAGTAGCAATCAGCCCCAGCATTTT. Its protein product is CASSLYSSNQPQHF. The genes are TRBV7-2 and TRBJ1-5; no clear D gene. V dropped 2 bases and J dropped 0 bases, with 5 bases sitting between them. The germline gives CDR1 SGHTA, CDR2 FQGNSA. CDR3 length: 14 amino acids.

The chain employs TRBV5-1 and TRBJ2-2, with 7 bases identical to TRBD1. The CDR3 sequence is 15 residues long. CDR1 is SGHRS and CDR2 is YFSETQ in the germline V gene. V lost 0 bases and J lost 5; bases outside the gene matches: 4. This CDR3 is CASSLGPQGTGELFF. Written as DNA, the CDR3 is TGCGCCAGCAGCTTGGGGCCACAGGGGACCGGGGAGCTGTTTTTT.